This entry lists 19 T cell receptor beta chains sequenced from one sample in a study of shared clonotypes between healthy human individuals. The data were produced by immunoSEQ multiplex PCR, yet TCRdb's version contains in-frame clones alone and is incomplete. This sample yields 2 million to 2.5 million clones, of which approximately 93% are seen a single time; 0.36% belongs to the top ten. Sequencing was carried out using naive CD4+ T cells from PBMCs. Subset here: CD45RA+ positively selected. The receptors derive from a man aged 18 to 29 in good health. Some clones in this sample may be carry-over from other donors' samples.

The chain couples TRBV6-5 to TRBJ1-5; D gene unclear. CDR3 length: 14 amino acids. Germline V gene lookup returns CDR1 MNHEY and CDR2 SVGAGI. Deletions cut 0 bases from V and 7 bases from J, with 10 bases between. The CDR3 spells CASSYSGPAQPQHF. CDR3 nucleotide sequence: TGTGCCAGCAGTTACTCAGGGCCGGCACAGCCCCAGCATTTT.

CDR3 in amino acids: CASRPQGGPSGANVLTF. The CDR3 bases are TGTGCCAGCAGGCCACAGGGTGGACCTTCTGGGGCCAACGTCCTGACTTTC. The chain links TRBV5-6 to TRBJ2-6; D possibly corresponds to TRBD1 (6 bases). V lost 5 bases to trimming and J lost 1 base, with 16 bases between them. CDR3 length equals 17 residues. The V gene's germline CDR1 is SGHDT and CDR2 YYEEEE.

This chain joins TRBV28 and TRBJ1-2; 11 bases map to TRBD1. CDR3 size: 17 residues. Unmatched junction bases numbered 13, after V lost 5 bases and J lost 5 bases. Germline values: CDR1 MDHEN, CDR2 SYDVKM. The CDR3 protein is CASSDPRTGGLSYGYTF. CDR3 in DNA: TGTGCCAGCAGTGATCCGAGGACAGGGGGCCTAAGTTATGGCTACACCTTC.

CDR3 amino acids: CASSLVRRSGANVLTF. Written as DNA, the CDR3 is TGTGCCAGCAGCTTGGTACGGCGCTCTGGGGCCAACGTCCTGACTTTC. The chain uses TRBV4-2 and TRBJ2-6; D gene unclear. Trimming stripped 5 bases from V and 0 bases from J, with 11 bases between. Per germline, CDR1 LGHNA and CDR2 YNFKEQ. CDR3 length: 16 residues.

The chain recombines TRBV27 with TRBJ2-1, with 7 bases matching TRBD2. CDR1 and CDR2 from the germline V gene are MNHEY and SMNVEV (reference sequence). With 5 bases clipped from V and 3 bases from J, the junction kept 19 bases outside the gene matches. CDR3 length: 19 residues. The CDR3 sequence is CASSTHMGGRLPDYNEQFF. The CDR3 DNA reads TGTGCCAGCAGTACGCATATGGGGGGGAGGCTCCCGGACTACAATGAGCAGTTCTTC.

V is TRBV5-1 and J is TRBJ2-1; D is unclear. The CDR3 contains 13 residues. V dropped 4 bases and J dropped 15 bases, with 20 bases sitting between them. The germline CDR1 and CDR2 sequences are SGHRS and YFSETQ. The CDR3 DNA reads TGCGCCAGCAGCGTATTGGGCCCTACTAATTGGTTCTTC. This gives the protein CASSVLGPTNWFF.

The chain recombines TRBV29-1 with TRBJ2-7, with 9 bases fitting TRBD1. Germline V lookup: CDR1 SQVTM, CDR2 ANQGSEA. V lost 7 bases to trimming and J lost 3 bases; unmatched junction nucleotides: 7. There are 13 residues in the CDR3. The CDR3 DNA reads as TGCAGCGCCCGGGACAGGGCTTACTACGAGCAGTACTTC. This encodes CSARDRAYYEQYF.

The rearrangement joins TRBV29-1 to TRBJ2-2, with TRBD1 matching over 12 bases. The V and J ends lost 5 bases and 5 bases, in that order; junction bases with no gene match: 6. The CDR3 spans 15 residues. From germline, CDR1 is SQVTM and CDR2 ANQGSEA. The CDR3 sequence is CSVPGTGGTTGELFF. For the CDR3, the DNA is TGCAGCGTTCCAGGGACAGGGGGCACAACCGGGGAGCTGTTTTTT.

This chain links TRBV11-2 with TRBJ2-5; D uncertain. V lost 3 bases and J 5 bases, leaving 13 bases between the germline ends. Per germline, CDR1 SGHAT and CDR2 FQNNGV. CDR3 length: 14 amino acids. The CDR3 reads CASSLLTSLETQYF. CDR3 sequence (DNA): TGTGCCAGCAGCTTGCTAACAAGTCTGGAGACCCAGTACTTC.

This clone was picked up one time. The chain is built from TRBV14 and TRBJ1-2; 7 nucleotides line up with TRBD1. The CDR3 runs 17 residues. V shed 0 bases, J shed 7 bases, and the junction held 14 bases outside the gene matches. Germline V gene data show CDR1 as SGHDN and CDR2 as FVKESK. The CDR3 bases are TGTGCCAGCAGCCAAGACCCGACGGGAAGGGGGCTTTTTGGCTACACCTTC. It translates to CASSQDPTGRGLFGYTF.

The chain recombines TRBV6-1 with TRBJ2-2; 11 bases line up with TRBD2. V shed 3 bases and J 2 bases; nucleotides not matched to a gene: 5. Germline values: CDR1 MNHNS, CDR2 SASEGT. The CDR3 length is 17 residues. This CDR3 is CASSDHSGRANTGELFF. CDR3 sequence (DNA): TGTGCCAGCAGTGACCATAGCGGGAGGGCCAACACCGGGGAGCTGTTTTTT.

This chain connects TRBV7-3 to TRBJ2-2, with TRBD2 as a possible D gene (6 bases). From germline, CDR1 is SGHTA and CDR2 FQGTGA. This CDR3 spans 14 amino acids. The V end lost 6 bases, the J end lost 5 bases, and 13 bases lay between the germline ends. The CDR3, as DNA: TGTGCCAGCAGAACCACCGGGGGTACCGGGGAGCTGTTTTTT. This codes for CASRTTGGTGELFF.

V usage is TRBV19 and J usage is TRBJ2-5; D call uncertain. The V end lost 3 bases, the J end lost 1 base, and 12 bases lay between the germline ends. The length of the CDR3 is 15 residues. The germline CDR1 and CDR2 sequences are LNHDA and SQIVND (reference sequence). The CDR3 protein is CASSMGIASQETQYF. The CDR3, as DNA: TGTGCCAGTAGTATGGGGATAGCTTCCCAAGAGACCCAGTACTTC.

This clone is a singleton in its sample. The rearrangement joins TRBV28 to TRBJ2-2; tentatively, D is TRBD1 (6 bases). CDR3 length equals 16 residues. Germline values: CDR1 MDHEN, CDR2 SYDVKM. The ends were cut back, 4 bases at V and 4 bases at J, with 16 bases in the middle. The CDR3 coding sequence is TGTGCCAGCAGTTCTCACCGAGGGGGAGTCACCGGGGAGCTGTTTTTT. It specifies CASSSHRGGVTGELFF.

The CDR3, as DNA: TGCGCCAGCAGCCAAGGGTTTGGGGTAGGGGAGCAGTACTTC. This encodes CASSQGFGVGEQYF. J is TRBJ2-7 and V is TRBV4-1; no reliable D call. Germline loops: CDR1 MGHRA, CDR2 YSYEKL. V lost 1 base and J 7 bases, leaving 14 bases between the germline ends. There are 14 residues in the CDR3.

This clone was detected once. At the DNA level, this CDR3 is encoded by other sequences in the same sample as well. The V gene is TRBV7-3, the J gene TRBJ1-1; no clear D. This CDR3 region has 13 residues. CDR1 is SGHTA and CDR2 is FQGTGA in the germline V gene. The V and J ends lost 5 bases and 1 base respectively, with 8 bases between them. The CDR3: CASSPGPNTEAFF. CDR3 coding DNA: TGTGCCAGCAGCCCCGGACCGAACACTGAAGCTTTCTTT.

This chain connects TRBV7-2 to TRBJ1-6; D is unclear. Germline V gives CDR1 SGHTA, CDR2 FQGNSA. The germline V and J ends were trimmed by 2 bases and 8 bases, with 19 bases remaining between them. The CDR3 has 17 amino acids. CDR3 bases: TGTGCCAGCAGCTTAACTGGGATGGGTCAGTTCGATTCACCCCTCCACTTT. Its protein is CASSLTGMGQFDSPLHF. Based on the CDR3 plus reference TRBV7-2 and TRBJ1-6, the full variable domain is GAGVSQSPSNKVTEKGKDVELRCDPISGHTALYWYRQSLGQGLEFLIYFQGNSAPDKSGLPSDRFSAERTGGSVSTLTIQRTQQEDSAVYLCASSLTGMGQFDSPLHFGNGTRLTVT.

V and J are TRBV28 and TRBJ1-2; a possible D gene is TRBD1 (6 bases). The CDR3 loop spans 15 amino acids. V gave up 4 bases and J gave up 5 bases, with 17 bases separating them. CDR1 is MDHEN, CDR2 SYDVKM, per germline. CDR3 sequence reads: CASSSSRGLIYGYTF. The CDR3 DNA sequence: TGTGCCAGCAGTTCATCCCGGGGGCTGATTTATGGCTACACCTTC.

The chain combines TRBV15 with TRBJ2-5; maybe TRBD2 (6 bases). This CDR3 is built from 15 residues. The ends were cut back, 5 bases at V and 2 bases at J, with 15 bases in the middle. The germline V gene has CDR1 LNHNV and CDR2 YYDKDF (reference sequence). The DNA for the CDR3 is TGTGCCACCAGCGCGGGGTCTTTCCAGCAAGAGACCCAGTACTTC. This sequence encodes CATSAGSFQQETQYF.